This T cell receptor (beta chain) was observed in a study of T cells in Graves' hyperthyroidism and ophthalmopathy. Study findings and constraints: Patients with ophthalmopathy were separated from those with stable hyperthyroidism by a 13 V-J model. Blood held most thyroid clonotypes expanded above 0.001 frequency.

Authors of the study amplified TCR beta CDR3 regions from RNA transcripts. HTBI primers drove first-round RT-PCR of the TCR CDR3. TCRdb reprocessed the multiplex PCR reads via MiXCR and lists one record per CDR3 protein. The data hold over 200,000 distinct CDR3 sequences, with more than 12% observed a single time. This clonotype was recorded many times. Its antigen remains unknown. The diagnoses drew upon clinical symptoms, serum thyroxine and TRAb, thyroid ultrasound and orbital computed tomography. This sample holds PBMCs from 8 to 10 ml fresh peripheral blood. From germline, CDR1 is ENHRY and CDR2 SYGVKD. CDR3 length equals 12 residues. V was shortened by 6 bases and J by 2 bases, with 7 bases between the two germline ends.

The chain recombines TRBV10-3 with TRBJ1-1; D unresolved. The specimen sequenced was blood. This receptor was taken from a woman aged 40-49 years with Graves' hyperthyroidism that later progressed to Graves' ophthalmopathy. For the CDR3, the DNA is TGTGCCATCAGGGAATTCAACACTGAAGCTTTCTTT. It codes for CAIREFNTEAFF.